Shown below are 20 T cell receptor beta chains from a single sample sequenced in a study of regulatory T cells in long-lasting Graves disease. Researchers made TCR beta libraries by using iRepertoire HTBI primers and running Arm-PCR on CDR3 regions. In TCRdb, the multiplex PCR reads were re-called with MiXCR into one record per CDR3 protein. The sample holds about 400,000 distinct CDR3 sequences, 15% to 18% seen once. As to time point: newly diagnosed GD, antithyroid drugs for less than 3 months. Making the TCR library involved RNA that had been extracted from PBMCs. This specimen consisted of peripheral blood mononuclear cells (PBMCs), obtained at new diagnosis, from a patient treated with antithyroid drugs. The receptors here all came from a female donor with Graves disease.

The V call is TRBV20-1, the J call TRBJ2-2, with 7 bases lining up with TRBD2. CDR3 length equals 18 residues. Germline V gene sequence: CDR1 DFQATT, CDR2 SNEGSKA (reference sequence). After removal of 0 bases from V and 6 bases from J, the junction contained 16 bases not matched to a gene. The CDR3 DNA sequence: TGCAGTGCTAGAGATTTGTACCGGGCGGGGGTTCTCGCCGGGGAGCTGTTTTTT. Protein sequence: CSARDLYRAGVLAGELFF.

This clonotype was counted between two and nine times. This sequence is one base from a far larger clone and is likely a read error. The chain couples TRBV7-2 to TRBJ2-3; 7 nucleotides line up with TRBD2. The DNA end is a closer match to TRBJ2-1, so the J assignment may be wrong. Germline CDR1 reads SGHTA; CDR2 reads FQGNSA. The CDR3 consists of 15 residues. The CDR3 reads CASGLVSGIRNEQFF. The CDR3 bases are TGTGCCAGCGGCTTAGTGAGCGGGATCAGGAATGAGCAGTTCTTC.

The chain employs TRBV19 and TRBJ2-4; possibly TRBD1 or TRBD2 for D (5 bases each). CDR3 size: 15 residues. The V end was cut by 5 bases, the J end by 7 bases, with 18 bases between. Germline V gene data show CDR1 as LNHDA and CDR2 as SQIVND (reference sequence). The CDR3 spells CASSARPGTANIQYF. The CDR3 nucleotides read TGTGCCAGTAGTGCCCGCCCCGGGACGGCTAACATTCAGTACTTC. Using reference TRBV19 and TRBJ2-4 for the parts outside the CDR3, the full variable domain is DGGITQSPKYLFRKEGQNVTLSCEQNLNHDAMYWYRQDPGQGLRLIYYSQIVNDFQKGDIAEGYSVSREKKESFPLTVTSAQKNPTAFYLCASSARPGTANIQYFGAGTRLSVL.

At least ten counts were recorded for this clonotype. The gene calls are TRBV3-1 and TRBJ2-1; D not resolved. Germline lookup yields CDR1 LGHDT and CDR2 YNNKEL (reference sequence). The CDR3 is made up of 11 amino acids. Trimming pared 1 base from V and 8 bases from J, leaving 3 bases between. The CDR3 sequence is CASSQGHEQFF. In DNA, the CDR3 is TGTGCCAGCAGCCAAGGCCATGAGCAGTTCTTC.

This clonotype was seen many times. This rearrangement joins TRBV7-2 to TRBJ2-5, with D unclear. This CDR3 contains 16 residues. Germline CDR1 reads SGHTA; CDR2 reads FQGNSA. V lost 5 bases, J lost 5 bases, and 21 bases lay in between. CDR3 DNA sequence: TGTGCCAGCAGCCACCACATCGGCGGAGTTGCCGAGACCCAGTACTTC. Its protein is CASSHHIGGVAETQYF.

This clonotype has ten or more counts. The CDR3 loop reads CAWMPRAHTEAFF. Written as DNA, the CDR3 is TGTGCCTGGATGCCAAGGGCCCACACTGAAGCTTTCTTT. This sequence joins TRBV30 and TRBJ1-1, with D uncertain. Trimming removed 4 bases from V and 3 bases from J, with 12 bases in between. The germline V gene encodes CDR1 GTSNPN and CDR2 SVGIG (reference sequence). The CDR3 length is 13 residues.

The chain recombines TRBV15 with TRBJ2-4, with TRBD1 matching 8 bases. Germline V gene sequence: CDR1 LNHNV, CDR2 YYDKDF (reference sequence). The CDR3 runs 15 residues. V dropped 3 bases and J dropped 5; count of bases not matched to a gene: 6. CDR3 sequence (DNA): TGTGCCACCAGCAGGGAGGACAGGGTGGAAAACATTCAGTACTTC. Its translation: CATSREDRVENIQYF.

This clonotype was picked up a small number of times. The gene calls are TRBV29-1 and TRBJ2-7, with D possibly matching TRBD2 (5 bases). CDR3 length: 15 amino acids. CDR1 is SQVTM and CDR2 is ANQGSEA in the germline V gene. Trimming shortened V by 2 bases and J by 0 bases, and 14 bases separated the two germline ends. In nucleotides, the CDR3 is TGCAGCGTTGAATCCGGTGGTGGGAGCTCCTACGAGCAGTACTTC. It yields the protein CSVESGGGSSYEQYF.

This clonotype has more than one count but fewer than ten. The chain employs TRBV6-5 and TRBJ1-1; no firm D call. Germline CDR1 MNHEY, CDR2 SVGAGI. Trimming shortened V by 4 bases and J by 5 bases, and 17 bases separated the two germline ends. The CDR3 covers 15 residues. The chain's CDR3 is CASSFGSKDLTEAFF. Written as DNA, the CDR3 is TGTGCCAGCAGTTTTGGTAGTAAGGACCTGACTGAAGCTTTCTTT.

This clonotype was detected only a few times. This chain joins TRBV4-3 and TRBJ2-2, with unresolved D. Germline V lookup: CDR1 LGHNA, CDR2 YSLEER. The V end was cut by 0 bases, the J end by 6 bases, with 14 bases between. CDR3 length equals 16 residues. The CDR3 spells CASSQDGPRKPGELFF. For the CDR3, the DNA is TGCGCCAGCAGCCAAGATGGCCCTCGGAAGCCCGGGGAGCTGTTTTTT.

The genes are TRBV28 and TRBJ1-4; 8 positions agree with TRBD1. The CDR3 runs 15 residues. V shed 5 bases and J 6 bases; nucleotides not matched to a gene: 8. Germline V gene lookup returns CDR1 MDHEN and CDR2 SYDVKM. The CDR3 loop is CASSPPGGAYEKLFF. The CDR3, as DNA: TGTGCCAGCAGTCCCCCAGGGGGCGCGTATGAAAAACTGTTTTTT. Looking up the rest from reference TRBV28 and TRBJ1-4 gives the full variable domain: DVKVTQSSRYLVKRTGEKVFLECVQDMDHENMFWYRQDPGLGLRLIYFSYDVKMKEKGDIPEGYSVSREKKERFSLILESASTNQTSMYLCASSPPGGAYEKLFFGSGTQLSVL.

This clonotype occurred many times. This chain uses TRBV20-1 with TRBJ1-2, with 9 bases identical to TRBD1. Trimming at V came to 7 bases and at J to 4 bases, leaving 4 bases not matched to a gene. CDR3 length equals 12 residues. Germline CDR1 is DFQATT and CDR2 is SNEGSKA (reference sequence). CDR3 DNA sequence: TGCAGTGGCCGGGACAGGGCCTATGGCTACACCTTC. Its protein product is CSGRDRAYGYTF.

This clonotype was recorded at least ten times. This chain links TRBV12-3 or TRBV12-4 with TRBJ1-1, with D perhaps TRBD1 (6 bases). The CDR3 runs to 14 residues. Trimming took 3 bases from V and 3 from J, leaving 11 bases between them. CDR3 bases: TGTGCCAGCAGTTTCCCTCCAGGGGACACTGAAGCTTTCTTT. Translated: CASSFPPGDTEAFF.

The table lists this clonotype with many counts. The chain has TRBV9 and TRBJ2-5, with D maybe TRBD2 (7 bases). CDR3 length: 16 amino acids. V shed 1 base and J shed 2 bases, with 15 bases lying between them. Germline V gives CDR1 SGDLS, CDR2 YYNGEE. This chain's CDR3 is CASSVRGGGLQETQYF. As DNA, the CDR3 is TGTGCCAGCAGCGTACGGGGCGGGGGCCTTCAAGAGACCCAGTACTTC.

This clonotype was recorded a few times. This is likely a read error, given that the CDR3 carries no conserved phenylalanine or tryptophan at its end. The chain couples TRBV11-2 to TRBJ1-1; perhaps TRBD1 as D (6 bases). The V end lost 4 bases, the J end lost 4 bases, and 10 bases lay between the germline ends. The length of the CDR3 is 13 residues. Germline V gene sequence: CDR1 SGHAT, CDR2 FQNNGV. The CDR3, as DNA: TGTGCCAGCAGCTCCCGGGGGGCCACTGAAGCTTTCTCT. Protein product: CASSSRGATEAFS.

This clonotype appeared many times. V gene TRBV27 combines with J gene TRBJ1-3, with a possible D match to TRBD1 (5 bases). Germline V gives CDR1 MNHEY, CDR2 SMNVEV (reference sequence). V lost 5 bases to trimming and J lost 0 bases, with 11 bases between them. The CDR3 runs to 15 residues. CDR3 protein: CASSPRGHSGNTIYF. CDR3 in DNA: TGTGCCAGCAGTCCAAGAGGACACTCTGGAAACACCATATATTTT.

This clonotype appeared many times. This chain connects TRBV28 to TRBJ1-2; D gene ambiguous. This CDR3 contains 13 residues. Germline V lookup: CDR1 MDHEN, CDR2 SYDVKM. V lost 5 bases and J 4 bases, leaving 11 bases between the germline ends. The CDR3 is CASSDWEGYGYTF. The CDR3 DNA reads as TGTGCCAGCAGTGACTGGGAGGGCTATGGCTACACCTTC.

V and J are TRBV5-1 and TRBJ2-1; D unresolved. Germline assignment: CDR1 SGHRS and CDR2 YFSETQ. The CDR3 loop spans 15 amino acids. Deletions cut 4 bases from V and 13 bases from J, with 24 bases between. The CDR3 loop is CASSPDPRTVSGQFF. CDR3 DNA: TGCGCCAGCAGCCCAGACCCTCGGACGGTTTCGGGTCAGTTCTTC. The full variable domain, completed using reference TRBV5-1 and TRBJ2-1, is KAGVTQTPRYLIKTRGQQVTLSCSPISGHRSVSWYQQTPGQGLQFLFEYFSETQRNKGNFPGRFSGRQFSNSRSEMNVSTLELGDSALYLCASSPDPRTVSGQFFGPGTRLTVL.

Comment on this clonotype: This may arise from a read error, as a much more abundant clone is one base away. The CDR3, as DNA: TGTGCCAGCAGGGGAGGGGGACAGGGGGCAGGGGAGCAGTTCTTC. Translated, it gives CASRGGGQGAGEQFF. This chain links TRBV7-9 with TRBJ2-1, with 12 bases fitting TRBD1. Trimming removed 6 bases from V and 10 bases from J; junction bases left unmatched: 10. The germline CDR1 and CDR2 sequences are SEHNR and FQNEAQ (reference sequence). CDR3 length: 15 amino acids.

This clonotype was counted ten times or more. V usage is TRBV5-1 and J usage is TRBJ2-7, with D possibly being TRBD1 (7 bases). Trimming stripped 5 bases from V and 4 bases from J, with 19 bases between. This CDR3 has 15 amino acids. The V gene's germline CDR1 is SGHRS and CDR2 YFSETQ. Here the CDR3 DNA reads TGCGCCAGCAGTATGGAGGGGACAGCTGCTTACGAGCAGTACTTC. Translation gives CASSMEGTAAYEQYF. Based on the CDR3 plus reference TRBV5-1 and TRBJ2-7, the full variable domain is KAGVTQTPRYLIKTRGQQVTLSCSPISGHRSVSWYQQTPGQGLQFLFEYFSETQRNKGNFPGRFSGRQFSNSRSEMNVSTLELGDSALYLCASSMEGTAAYEQYFGPGTRLTVT.